This entry lists 15 T cell receptor beta chains sequenced from one sample in a study of blood T cell repertoires in COVID-19. Only in-frame clones appear in the TCRdb table, and some are missing; sequencing was by immunoSEQ multiplex PCR. The data hold around 58,000 clones, with roughly 88% observed a single time. The material sequenced was peripheral blood. These receptors originate from a woman between 55 and 75 years old with COVID-19, enrolled during active disease.

The chain carries TRBV7-6 and TRBJ1-3; 7 nucleotides align to TRBD1. CDR3 length: 16 amino acids. CDR1 and CDR2 from the germline V gene are SGHVS and FNYEAQ. Trimming removed 5 bases from V and 0 bases from J; junction bases left unmatched: 7. Here the CDR3 reads CASSPLGTVSGNTIYF. DNA of the CDR3: TGTGCCAGCAGCCCCCTCGGGACAGTCTCTGGAAACACCATATATTTT.

The CDR3 bases are TGTGCCAGCAGTTACGGAGAGCGGTTCACAGATACGCAGTATTTT. Translating gives CASSYGERFTDTQYF. The chain combines TRBV6-2 or TRBV6-3 with TRBJ2-3; D is possibly TRBD2 (5 bases). Trimming removed 2 bases at V and 2 bases at J, with 11 bases between. CDR3 length: 15 amino acids. Germline CDR1 is MNHEY and CDR2 is SVGEGT.

The chain has TRBV6-2 or TRBV6-3 and TRBJ1-1; D remains ambiguous. The CDR3 covers 18 residues. V lost 4 bases and J lost 7, with 28 bases in between. In germline, CDR1 is MNHEY, CDR2 SVGEGT. Written as DNA, the CDR3 is TGTGCCAGCAGTTTCGCAGTATCGGGTGGCAGTCCCGACGGTGAAGCTTTCTTT. Translated, it gives CASSFAVSGGSPDGEAFF.

In the case of this clone: One end of the junction varies from germline; a read error may be responsible. The rearrangement joins TRBV30 to TRBJ1-1; D not certain. CDR1 GTSNPN and CDR2 SVGIG come from the germline V gene (reference sequence). The CDR3 consists of 13 residues. In DNA, the CDR3 is TGTGCTTGGATAGGAGATCTGAACACTGAAGCTTTCTTT. It codes for CAWIGDLNTEAFF. Filled out from reference TRBV30 and TRBJ1-1, the complete variable domain reads SQTIHQWPATLVQPVGSPLSLECTVEGTSNPNLYWYRQAAGRGLQLLFYSVGIGQISSEVPQNLSASRPQDRQFILSSKKLLLSDSGFYLCAWIGDLNTEAFFGQGTRLTVV.

V gene TRBV27 combines with J gene TRBJ1-2; D gene ambiguous. CDR1 and CDR2 (germline): MNHEY, SMNVEV (reference sequence). The CDR3 spans 16 residues. The germline V and J ends were trimmed by 8 bases and 8 bases, with 27 bases remaining between them. The CDR3 sequence: CASRSFDDGLVGGYTF. CDR3 sequence (DNA): TGTGCCAGCCGAAGTTTTGATGATGGACTCGTCGGAGGCTACACCTTC.

Note on this clone: It is unclear where the CDR3 begins or ends on the DNA, so no DNA is shown, and the CDR3 is as TCRdb lists it. The chain employs TRBV6-5 and TRBJ2-1; the D call in the table, TRBD2, was not verified against the DNA. Germline CDR1 reads MNHEY; CDR2 reads SVGAGI. The CDR3 has 16 residues if both end residues are counted. Here the CDR3 reads CASSSSTSGGGNEQFF.

V is TRBV10-3 and J is TRBJ2-1, with 8 bases fitting TRBD1. Germline assignment: CDR1 ENHRY and CDR2 SYGVKD. With V trimmed by 11 bases and J by 6 bases, 9 bases remained unmatched. The CDR3 has 13 residues. CDR3 amino acids: CAVGQDRANEQFF. As DNA, the CDR3 is TGTGCCGTGGGGCAGGACAGGGCCAATGAGCAGTTCTTC.

V is TRBV11-2 and J is TRBJ2-1, with TRBD1 matching 9 bases. The CDR3 spans 15 residues. Germline V gene lookup returns CDR1 SGHAT and CDR2 FQNNGV. The trim removed 4 bases at V and 2 bases at J, leaving 3 bases unmatched. The CDR3 protein is CASSSTGGTYNEQFF. Written as DNA, the CDR3 is TGTGCCAGCAGCTCTACAGGGGGCACCTACAATGAGCAGTTCTTC.

The chain is built from TRBV12-5 and TRBJ1-1; no definite D call. The V gene's germline CDR1 is LGHNT and CDR2 FRNRAP. This CDR3 has 10 residues. V lost 2 bases and J 12 bases, leaving 7 bases between the germline ends. CDR3: CASGLPFTFF. CDR3 nucleotide sequence: TGTGCTAGTGGTTTGCCCTTTACTTTCTTT. The variable domain in full, completed from reference TRBV12-5 and TRBJ1-1, reads DARVTQTPRHKVTEMGQEVTMRCQPILGHNTVFWYRQTMMQGLELLAYFRNRAPLDDSGMPKDRFSAEMPDATLATLKIQPSEPRDSAVYFCASGLPFTFFGQGTRLTVV.

The chain carries TRBV7-9 and TRBJ2-4, with 8 bases matching TRBD2. The trim removed 6 bases at V and 8 bases at J, leaving 9 bases unmatched. The germline V gene has CDR1 SEHNR and CDR2 FQNEAQ (reference sequence). This CDR3 is 14 amino acids long. CDR3: CASSSGLGGDIQYF. The DNA for the CDR3 is TGTGCCAGCAGTTCGGGACTAGGAGGGGACATTCAGTACTTC.

This clone was seen once. CDR3 DNA sequence: TGTGCCAGCAGCTTAGCTGGAGGACTAGCTGCCTCTGGGGCCAACGTCCTGACTTTC. It yields the protein CASSLAGGLAASGANVLTF. The J gene is TRBJ2-6, the V gene TRBV7-2; 8 bases are shared with TRBD2. The CDR3 covers 19 residues. Germline CDR1 reads SGHTA; CDR2 reads FQGNSA. V was clipped by 0 bases and J by 0 bases; unmatched bases: 7.

The genes are TRBV28 and TRBJ2-2, with a weak D call TRBD2 (5 bases). The CDR3 has 12 amino acids. CDR1 is MDHEN, CDR2 SYDVKM, per germline. Trimming cost V 8 bases and J 4 bases, with 8 bases left between them. CDR3 bases: TGTGCCAGCGAACGGGGCACCGGGGAGCTGTTTTTT. Amino acid sequence: CASERGTGELFF.

The chain couples TRBV5-8 to TRBJ1-5; D is unresolved. Trimming pared 7 bases from V and 0 bases from J, leaving 17 bases between. CDR1 is SGHTS and CDR2 is YDEGEE in the germline V gene. The CDR3 totals 16 residues. The CDR3 sequence is CASRFVGYYSNQPQHF. The CDR3, as DNA: TGTGCCAGCCGGTTCGTTGGTTATTATAGCAATCAGCCCCAGCATTTT.

The CDR3 bases are TGTGCCAGTAAACCCACAGGGGTGAACACTGAAGCTTTCTTT. It yields the protein CASKPTGVNTEAFF. The chain couples TRBV19 to TRBJ1-1, with 7 bases matching TRBD1. This CDR3 spans 14 amino acids. The germline gives CDR1 LNHDA, CDR2 SQIVND (reference sequence). J gave up 0 bases and V 7 bases, and 5 bases lay outside the gene matches.

The J gene is TRBJ2-1, the V gene TRBV6-5, with TRBD2 matching over 7 bases. Trimming took 6 bases from V and 6 from J; bases not matched to a gene: 5. The germline gives CDR1 MNHEY, CDR2 SVGAGI. The CDR3 has 13 residues. CDR3 DNA: TGTGCCAGCAGCTGGGGGGAGGGCAATGAGCAGTTCTTC. It codes for CASSWGEGNEQFF.